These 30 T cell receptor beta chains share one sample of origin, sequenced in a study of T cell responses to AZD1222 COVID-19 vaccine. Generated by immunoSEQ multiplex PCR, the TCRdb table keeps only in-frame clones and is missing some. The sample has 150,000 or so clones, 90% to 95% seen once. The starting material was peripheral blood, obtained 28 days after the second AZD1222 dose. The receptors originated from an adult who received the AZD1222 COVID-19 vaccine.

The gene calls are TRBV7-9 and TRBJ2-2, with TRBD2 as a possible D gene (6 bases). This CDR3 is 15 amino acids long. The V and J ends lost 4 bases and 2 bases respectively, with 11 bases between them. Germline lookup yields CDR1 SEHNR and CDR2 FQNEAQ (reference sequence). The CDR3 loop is CASSSRDSNTGELFF. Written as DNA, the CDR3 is TGTGCCAGCAGCTCCCGGGACTCCAACACCGGGGAGCTGTTTTTT.

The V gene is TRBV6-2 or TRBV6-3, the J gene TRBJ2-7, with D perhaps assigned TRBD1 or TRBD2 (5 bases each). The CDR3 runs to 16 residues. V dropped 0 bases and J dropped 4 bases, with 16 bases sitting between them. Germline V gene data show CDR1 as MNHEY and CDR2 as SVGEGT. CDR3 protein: CASSYSTGAWPYEQYF. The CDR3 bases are TGTGCCAGCAGTTACTCCACCGGGGCCTGGCCTTACGAGCAGTACTTC.

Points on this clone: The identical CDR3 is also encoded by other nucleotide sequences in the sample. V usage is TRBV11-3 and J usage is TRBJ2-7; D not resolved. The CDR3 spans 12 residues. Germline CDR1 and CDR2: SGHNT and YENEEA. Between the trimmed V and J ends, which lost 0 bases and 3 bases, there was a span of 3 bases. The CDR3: CASSLEGYEQYF. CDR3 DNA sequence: TGTGCCAGCAGCTTAGAAGGCTACGAGCAGTACTTC. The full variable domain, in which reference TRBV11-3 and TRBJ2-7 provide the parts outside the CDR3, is EAGVVQSPRYKIIEKKQPVAFWCNPISGHNTLYWYLQNLGQGPELLIRYENEEAVDDSQLPKDRFSAERLKGVDSTLKIQPAELGDSAVYLCASSLEGYEQYFGPGTRLTVT.

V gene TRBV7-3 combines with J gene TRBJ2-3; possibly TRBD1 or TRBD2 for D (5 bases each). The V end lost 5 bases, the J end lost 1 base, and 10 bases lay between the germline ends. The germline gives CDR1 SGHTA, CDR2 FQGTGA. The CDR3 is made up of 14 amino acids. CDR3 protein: CASSPLGGTDTQYF. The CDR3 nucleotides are TGTGCCAGCAGCCCCCTGGGGGGCACAGATACGCAGTATTTT.

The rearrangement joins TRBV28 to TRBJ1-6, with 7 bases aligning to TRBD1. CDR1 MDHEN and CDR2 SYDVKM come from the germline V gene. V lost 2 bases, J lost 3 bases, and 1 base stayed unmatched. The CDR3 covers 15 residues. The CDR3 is CASSLRGRYNSPLHF. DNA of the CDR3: TGTGCCAGCAGTTTAAGGGGGCGCTATAATTCACCCCTCCACTTT.

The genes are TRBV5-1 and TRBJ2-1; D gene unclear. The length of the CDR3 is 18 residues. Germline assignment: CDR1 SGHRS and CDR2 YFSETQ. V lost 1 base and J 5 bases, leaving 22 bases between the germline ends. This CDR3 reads CASSLYWTGGWLDNEQFF. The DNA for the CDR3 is TGCGCCAGCAGCTTGTATTGGACGGGTGGTTGGTTGGACAATGAGCAGTTCTTC.

The CDR3 coding sequence is TGTGCCACCAGTGACTCGCCCAGACTAGCGGAAACAGATACGCAGTATTTT. This gives the protein CATSDSPRLAETDTQYF. The rearrangement uses TRBV24-1 and TRBJ2-3; TRBD2 matches at 9 bases. V dropped 4 bases and J dropped 3; count of bases not matched to a gene: 10. Looked up from germline, CDR1 is KGHDR and CDR2 is SFDVKD. CDR3 length equals 17 residues.

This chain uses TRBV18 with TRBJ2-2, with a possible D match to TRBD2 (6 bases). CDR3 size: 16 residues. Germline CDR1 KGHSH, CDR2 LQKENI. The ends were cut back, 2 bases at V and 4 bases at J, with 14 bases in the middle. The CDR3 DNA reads TGTGCCAGCTCACCAAAGGCTGCGGGGACCACCGGGGAGCTGTTTTTT. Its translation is CASSPKAAGTTGELFF.

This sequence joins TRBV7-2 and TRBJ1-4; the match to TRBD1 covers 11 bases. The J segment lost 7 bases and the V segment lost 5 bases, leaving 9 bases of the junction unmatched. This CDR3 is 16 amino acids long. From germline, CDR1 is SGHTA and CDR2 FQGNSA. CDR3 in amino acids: CASSPRAGQGGEKLFF. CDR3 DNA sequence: TGTGCCAGCAGCCCACGGGCGGGACAGGGGGGTGAAAAACTGTTTTTT.

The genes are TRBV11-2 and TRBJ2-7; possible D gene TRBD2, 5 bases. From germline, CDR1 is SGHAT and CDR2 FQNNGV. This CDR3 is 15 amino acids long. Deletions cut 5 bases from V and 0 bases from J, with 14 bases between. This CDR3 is CASSQRERGSYEQYF. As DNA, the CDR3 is TGTGCCAGCAGCCAGAGGGAGCGCGGCTCCTACGAGCAGTACTTC.

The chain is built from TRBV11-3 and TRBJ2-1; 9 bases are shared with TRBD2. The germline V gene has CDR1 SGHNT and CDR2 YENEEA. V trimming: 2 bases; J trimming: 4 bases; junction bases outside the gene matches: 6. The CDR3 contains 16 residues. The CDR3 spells CASSLRGREKYNEQFF. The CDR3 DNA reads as TGTGCCAGCAGCTTACGCGGGAGGGAAAAATACAATGAGCAGTTCTTC.

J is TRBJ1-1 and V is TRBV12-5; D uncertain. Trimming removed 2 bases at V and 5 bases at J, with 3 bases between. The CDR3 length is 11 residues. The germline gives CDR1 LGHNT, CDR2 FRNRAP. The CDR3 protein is CASGLLTEAFF. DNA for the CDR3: TGTGCTAGTGGTTTGTTGACTGAAGCTTTCTTT. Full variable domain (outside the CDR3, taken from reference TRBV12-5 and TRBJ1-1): DARVTQTPRHKVTEMGQEVTMRCQPILGHNTVFWYRQTMMQGLELLAYFRNRAPLDDSGMPKDRFSAEMPDATLATLKIQPSEPRDSAVYFCASGLLTEAFFGQGTRLTVV.

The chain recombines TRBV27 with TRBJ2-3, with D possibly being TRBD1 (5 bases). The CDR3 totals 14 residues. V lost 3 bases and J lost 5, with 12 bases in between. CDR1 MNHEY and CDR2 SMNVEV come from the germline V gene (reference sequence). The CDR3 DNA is TGTGCCAGCAGTTTCCCGGGTGACAGAGATACGCAGTATTTT. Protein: CASSFPGDRDTQYF.

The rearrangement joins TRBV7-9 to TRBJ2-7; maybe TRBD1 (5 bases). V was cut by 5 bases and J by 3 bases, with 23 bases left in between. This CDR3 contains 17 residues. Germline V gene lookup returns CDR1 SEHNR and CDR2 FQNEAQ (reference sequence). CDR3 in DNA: TGTGCCAGCAGCCCCCGGGTCGGGCAGGGTCTTTACTACGAGCAGTACTTC. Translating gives CASSPRVGQGLYYEQYF.

DNA of the CDR3: TGTGCCAGCATCCGGGGGGGCGCAGGGAACACTGAAGCTTTCTTT. This sequence encodes CASIRGGAGNTEAFF. This chain uses TRBV7-2 with TRBJ1-1; D is perhaps TRBD1 (6 bases). Between the trimmed V and J ends, which lost 7 bases and 1 base, there was a span of 16 bases. The CDR3 consists of 15 residues. Germline-derived CDR1 and CDR2 are SGHTA and FQGNSA.

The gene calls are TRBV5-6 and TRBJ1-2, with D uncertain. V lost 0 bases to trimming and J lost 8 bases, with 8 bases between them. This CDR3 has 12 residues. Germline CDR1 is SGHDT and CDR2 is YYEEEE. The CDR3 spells CASSLVGEGYTF. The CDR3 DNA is TGTGCCAGCAGCTTGGTTGGGGAAGGCTACACCTTC.

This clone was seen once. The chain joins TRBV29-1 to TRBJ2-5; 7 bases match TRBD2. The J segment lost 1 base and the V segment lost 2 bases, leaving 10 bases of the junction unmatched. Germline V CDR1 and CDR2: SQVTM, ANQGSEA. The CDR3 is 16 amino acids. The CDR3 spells CSVEIGSPSGQETQYF. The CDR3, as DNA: TGCAGCGTTGAAATCGGATCCCCTAGCGGCCAAGAGACCCAGTACTTC.

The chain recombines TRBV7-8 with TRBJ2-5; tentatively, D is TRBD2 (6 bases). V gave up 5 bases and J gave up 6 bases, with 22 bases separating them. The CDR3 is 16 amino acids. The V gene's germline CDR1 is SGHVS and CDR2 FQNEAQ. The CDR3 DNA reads TGTGCCAGCAGCCTGCGGGGCTGGGCAGCGCAAAAGACCCAGTACTTC. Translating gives CASSLRGWAAQKTQYF.

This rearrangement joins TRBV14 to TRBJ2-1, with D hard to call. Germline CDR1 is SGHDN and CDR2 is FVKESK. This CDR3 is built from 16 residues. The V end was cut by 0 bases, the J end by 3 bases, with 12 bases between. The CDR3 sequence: CASSQDRKAFYNEQFF. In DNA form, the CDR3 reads TGTGCCAGCAGCCAAGATCGAAAGGCTTTCTACAATGAGCAGTTCTTC. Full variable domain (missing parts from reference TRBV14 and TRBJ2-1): EAGVTQFPSHSVIEKGQTVTLRCDPISGHDNLYWYRRVMGKEIKFLLHFVKESKQDESGMPNNRFLAERTGGTYSTLKVQPAELEDSGVYFCASSQDRKAFYNEQFFGPGTRLTVL.

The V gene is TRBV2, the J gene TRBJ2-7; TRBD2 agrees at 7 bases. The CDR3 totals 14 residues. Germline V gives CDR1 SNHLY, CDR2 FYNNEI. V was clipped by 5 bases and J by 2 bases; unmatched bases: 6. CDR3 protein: CASSHGGLPYEQYF. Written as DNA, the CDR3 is TGTGCCAGCAGTCACGGGGGGTTGCCCTACGAGCAGTACTTC.

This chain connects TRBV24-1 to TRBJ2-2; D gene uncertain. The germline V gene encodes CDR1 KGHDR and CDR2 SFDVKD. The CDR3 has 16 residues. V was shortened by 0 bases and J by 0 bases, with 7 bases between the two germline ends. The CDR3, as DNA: TGTGCCACCAGTGATTTGTCCAGACCGAACACCGGGGAGCTGTTTTTT. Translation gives CATSDLSRPNTGELFF.

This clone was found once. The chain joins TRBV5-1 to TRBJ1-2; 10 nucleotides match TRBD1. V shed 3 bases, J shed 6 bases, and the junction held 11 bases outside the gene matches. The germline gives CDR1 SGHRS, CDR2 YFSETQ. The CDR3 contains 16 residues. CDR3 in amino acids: CASSWGDRGVNNGYTF. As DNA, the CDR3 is TGCGCCAGCAGCTGGGGGGACAGGGGTGTGAATAATGGCTACACCTTC.

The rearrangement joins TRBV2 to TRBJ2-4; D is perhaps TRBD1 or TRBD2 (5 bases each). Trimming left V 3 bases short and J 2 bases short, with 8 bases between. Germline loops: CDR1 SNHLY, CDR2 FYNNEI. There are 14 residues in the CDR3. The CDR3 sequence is CASSDQGPKNIQYF. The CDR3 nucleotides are TGTGCCAGCAGTGACCAGGGACCCAAAAACATTCAGTACTTC.

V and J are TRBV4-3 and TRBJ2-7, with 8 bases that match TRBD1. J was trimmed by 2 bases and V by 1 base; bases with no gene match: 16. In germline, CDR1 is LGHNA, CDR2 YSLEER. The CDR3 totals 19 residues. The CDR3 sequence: CASSQGFRDRRTETYEQYF. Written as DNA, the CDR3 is TGCGCCAGCAGCCAAGGTTTCCGGGACAGGAGGACTGAGACCTACGAGCAGTACTTC.

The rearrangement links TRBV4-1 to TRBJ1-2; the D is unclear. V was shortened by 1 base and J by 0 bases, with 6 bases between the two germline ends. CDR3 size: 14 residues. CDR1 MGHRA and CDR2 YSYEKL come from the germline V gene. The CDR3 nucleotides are TGCGCCAGCAGCCAAGCGGGTTCTAACTATGGCTACACCTTC. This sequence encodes CASSQAGSNYGYTF.

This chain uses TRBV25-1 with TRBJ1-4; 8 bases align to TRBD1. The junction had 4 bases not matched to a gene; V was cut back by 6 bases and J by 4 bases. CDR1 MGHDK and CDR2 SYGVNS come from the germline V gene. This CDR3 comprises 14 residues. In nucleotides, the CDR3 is TGTGCCAGCAGCGTGGGACAGGATAATGAAAAACTGTTTTTT. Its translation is CASSVGQDNEKLFF.

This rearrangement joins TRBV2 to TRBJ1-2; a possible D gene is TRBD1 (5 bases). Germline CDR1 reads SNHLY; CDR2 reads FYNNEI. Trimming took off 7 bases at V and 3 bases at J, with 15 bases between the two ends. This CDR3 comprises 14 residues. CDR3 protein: CASTPPGDHYGYTF. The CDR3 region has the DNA TGTGCCAGCACCCCCCCCGGGGACCACTATGGCTACACCTTC.

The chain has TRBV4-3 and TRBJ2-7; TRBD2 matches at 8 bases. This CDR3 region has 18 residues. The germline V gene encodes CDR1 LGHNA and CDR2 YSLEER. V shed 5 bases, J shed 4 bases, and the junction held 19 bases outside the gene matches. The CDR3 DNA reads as TGCGCCAGCAGCTTTGTTGTGGCGGGAGGCGACTTACCTTACGAGCAGTACTTC. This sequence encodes CASSFVVAGGDLPYEQYF.

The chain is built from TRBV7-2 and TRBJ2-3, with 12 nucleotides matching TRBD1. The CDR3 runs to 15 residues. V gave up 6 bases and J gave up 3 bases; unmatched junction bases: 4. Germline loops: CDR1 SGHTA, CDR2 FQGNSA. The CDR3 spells CASRLGQGATDTQYF. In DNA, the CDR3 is TGTGCCAGCAGATTGGGACAGGGGGCAACAGATACGCAGTATTTT.

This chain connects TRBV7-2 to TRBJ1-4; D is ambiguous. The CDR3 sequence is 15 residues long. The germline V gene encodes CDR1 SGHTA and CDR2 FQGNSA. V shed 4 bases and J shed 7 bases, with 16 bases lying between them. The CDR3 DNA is TGTGCCAGCAGCTATGCAGGTGGGGTGGGTGAAAAACTGTTTTTT. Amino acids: CASSYAGGVGEKLFF.